The sequence of this T cell receptor beta chain was determined in a study of identical twins. Study conclusions and caveats: In monozygotic twins, models underestimated the sharing of out-of-frame TCR alpha. There were fewer insertions in abundant cord blood beta clonotypes, but memory repertoires showed no such pattern.

Template switching, a step in the protocol, added a universal primer site, and cDNA carried unique molecular identifiers. One entry per CDR3 protein results from TCRdb running MiXCR on the 5' RACE reads. The sample lists 450,000 to 650,000 distinct CDR3 sequences; more than 9% were seen once. This clonotype was observed at least ten times. Its antigen is not known. With no exceptions, donors were healthy Caucasians. These same data were also listed under a study on yellow fever vaccine responses in identical twins.

This sequence originates from a woman between 18 and 29 years old in good health. Sample: PBMCs.

This chain's CDR3 is CASSQVRGGGETQYF. The CDR3 DNA sequence: TGTGCCAGCAGCCAAGTGCGCGGGGGGGGGGAGACCCAGTACTTC. The rearrangement uses TRBV3-1 and TRBJ2-5; 9 bases fit TRBD2. The CDR3 is made up of 15 amino acids. Germline V CDR1 and CDR2: LGHDT, YNNKEL (reference sequence). With 1 base clipped from V and 5 bases from J, the junction kept 5 bases outside the gene matches.